This T cell receptor (beta chain) was captured in a study of graft-versus-host responses after intestinal transplantation. Overall study: Every one of the recipients received anti-thymocyte globulin induction and afterwards took tacrolimus and steroids for around 3 years. Study results and caveats: Association was observed between peak circulating GvH clone levels and early post-transplant HvG declines. There were GvH clones found in recipient marrow, and some of them appeared first in ileum or blood.

About this clone itself: Its antigen remains unidentified.

TCRdb's copy holds only in-frame clones and misses some; the assay was immunoSEQ multiplex PCR. Found here are over 100,000 clones, more than 80% of them singletons; the top ten hold about 0.2%. The CDR3 sequence is 13 residues long. The ends were cut back, 5 bases at V and 5 bases at J, with 16 bases in the middle. Looked up from germline, CDR1 is SQVTM and CDR2 is ANQGSEA. The receptor was derived from a human donor who was the organ donor for an intestinal transplant. The input for sequencing was unstimulated CD4+ T cells sorted from spleen or lymph node cells, taken before transplant. This chain joins TRBV29-1 and TRBJ2-7, with D perhaps TRBD2 (6 bases). The CDR3 sequence: CSVYRTTGNEQYF. The DNA of the CDR3 is TGCAGCGTTTATCGGACTACTGGCAACGAGCAGTACTTC.